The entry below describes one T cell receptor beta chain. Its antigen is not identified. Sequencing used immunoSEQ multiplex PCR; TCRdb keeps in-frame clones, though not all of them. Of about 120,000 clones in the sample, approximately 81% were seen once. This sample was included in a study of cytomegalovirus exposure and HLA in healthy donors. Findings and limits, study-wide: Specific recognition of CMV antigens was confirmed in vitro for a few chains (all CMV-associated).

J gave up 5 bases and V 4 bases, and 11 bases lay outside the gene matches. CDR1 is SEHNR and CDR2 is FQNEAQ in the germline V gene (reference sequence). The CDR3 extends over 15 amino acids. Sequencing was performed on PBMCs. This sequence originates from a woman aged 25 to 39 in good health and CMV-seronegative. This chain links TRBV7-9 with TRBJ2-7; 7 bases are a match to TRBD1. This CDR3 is CASSSRDRALHEQYF. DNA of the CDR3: TGTGCCAGCAGCTCCCGGGACAGAGCTCTTCACGAGCAGTACTTC.